This passage covers 9 T cell receptor beta chains from one sample sequenced in a study of regulatory T cells in long-lasting Graves disease. Construction of the TCR beta libraries employed iRepertoire HTBI primers in conjunction with Arm-PCR of CDR3 regions. TCRdb re-derived calls from the multiplex PCR reads in MiXCR, one entry per CDR3 protein. The repertoire holds roughly 430,000 distinct CDR3 sequences, with roughly 21% as singletons. Indicated time point: persistent/refractory GD, antithyroid drugs over 5 years with positive TRAb. The TCR library used RNA extracted from PBMCs. Specimen: peripheral blood mononuclear cells (PBMCs), collected when the disease was refractory, from a patient treated with antithyroid drugs. The receptors here all came from a female donor with Graves disease.

Many counts were recorded for this clonotype. V is TRBV12-5 and J is TRBJ2-5; D may be TRBD1 (7 bases). CDR3 length: 15 amino acids. V was shortened by 1 base and J by 3 bases, with 12 bases between the two germline ends. The V gene's germline CDR1 is LGHNT and CDR2 FRNRAP. The CDR3 DNA sequence: TGTGCTAGTGGTTTGGGACTAGGGGGCAAAGAGACCCAGTACTTC. This gives the protein CASGLGLGGKETQYF.

This clonotype was detected a few times. The gene calls are TRBV29-1 and TRBJ1-2; 9 bases fit TRBD1. With 6 bases clipped from V and 6 bases from J, the junction kept 8 bases outside the gene matches. The germline V gene has CDR1 SQVTM and CDR2 ANQGSEA. This CDR3 is built from 13 residues. Written as DNA, the CDR3 is TGCAGCGTCGGCACAGGGGGCCCGGATGGCTACACCTTC. This encodes CSVGTGGPDGYTF. Together with reference TRBV29-1 and TRBJ1-2, the CDR3 gives the full variable domain: SAVISQKPSRDICQRGTSLTIQCQVDSQVTMMFWYRQQPGQSLTLIATANQGSEATYESGFVIDKFPISRPNLTFSTLTVSNMSPEDSSIYLCSVGTGGPDGYTFGSGTRLTVV.

In this sample, this clonotype turned up many times. This chain connects TRBV20-1 to TRBJ1-2; TRBD1 matches at 7 bases. The CDR3 covers 15 residues. After removal of 7 bases from V and 0 bases from J, the junction contained 11 bases not matched to a gene. The germline CDR1 and CDR2 sequences are DFQATT and SNEGSKA (reference sequence). The CDR3 bases are TGCAGTGTCCACCCCGGGACAGAAACTAACTATGGCTACACCTTC. Protein product: CSVHPGTETNYGYTF.

This clonotype showed up just a few times. The DNA is omitted, as the CDR3 cannot be located on it reliably, and the CDR3 follows TCRdb's listing. V and J are TRBV7-9 and TRBJ2-2; TRBD2, the table's D call, lacks a check against the DNA. Germline-derived CDR1 and CDR2 are SEHNR and FQNEAQ (reference sequence). Ends included, the CDR3 has 21 residues. The CDR3 here is CASSFYICSAVAGGHTGELFF.

The table lists this clonotype with many counts. V usage is TRBV12-3 or TRBV12-4 and J usage is TRBJ1-3; D call uncertain. V lost 7 bases and J lost 4, with 17 bases in between. There are 15 residues in the CDR3. CDR3 in DNA: TGTGCCAGCACCCTCGGTCGGAGATACGGAAACACCATATATTTT. Protein: CASTLGRRYGNTIYF.

In its sample, this clonotype was seen many times. V and J are TRBV12-3 or TRBV12-4 and TRBJ2-5; D ambiguous. Trimming took off 6 bases at V and 4 bases at J, with 9 bases between the two ends. The CDR3 covers 12 residues. In DNA form, the CDR3 reads TGTGCCAGCAGCCCCGGATCAGAGACCCAGTACTTC. Its protein is CASSPGSETQYF.

This clonotype was seen at least ten times. The V and J genes are TRBV24-1 and TRBJ1-2; no definite D call. The CDR3 covers 14 residues. Germline V gene data show CDR1 as KGHDR and CDR2 as SFDVKD. Trimming stripped 3 bases from V and 4 bases from J, with 11 bases between. The CDR3 sequence is CATSDGVSFYGYTF. In DNA, the CDR3 is TGTGCCACCAGTGATGGTGTCAGTTTCTATGGCTACACCTTC.

This chain uses TRBV7-9 with TRBJ2-7, with D uncertain. The V gene lost 5 bases and the J gene lost 2 bases, with 13 bases spanning the gap. The CDR3 length is 14 residues. Germline V gene sequence: CDR1 SEHNR, CDR2 FQNEAQ (reference sequence). Here the CDR3 reads CASSRGNSPYEQYF. The CDR3 DNA sequence: TGTGCCAGCAGCCGCGGTAACAGCCCCTACGAGCAGTACTTC. The entire variable domain, with the rest obtained from reference TRBV7-9 and TRBJ2-7, is as follows: DTGVSQNPRHKITKRGQNVTFRCDPISEHNRLYWYRQTLGQGPEFLTYFQNEAQLEKSRLLSDRFSAERPKGSFSTLEIQRTEQGDSAMYLCASSRGNSPYEQYFGPGTRLTVT.

The chain joins TRBV29-1 to TRBJ1-1; D ambiguous. This CDR3 comprises 11 residues. V gave up 5 bases and J gave up 7 bases, with 11 bases separating them. Germline V gives CDR1 SQVTM, CDR2 ANQGSEA. The CDR3 here is CSVMGSFEAFF. The CDR3 DNA follows: TGCAGCGTTATGGGGTCTTTTGAAGCTTTCTTT.